These 4 T cell receptor beta chains originate from one sample sequenced in a study of spatial heterogeneity in lung cancer. Their antigens are not known. Overall study findings and caveats: Intratumoral expanded alpha and beta TCR counts were found to track tumor mutation counts.

Stated time point: sample taken at primary tumor resection. TCRdb reprocessed the 5' RACE reads with MiXCR, giving one entry per CDR3 protein. The sample lists some 15,000 distinct CDR3 sequences, approximately 4.5% occurring once. The sample here was lung tumor tissue, taken at surgery. Source of these receptors: a female donor with early-stage non-small cell lung cancer.

About this clonotype: A library made for alpha chains picked up this beta chain off target, so its size means little. The CDR3 protein is CASSLSGGSYEQYF. Written as DNA, the CDR3 is TGTGCCAGCAGCTTAAGTGGGGGGTCCTACGAGCAGTACTTC. This chain joins TRBV7-3 and TRBJ2-7; D might be TRBD2 (6 bases). Germline loops: CDR1 SGHTA, CDR2 FQGTGA. CDR3 size: 14 residues. V lost 1 base, J lost 1 base, and 8 bases lay in between.

This clonotype was seen ten or more times. A library prepared for alpha chains yielded this beta chain as an off-target read; its size is of little meaning. V and J are TRBV10-2 and TRBJ1-2; D possibly corresponds to TRBD1 (5 bases). This CDR3 contains 16 residues. Between the trimmed V and J ends, which lost 4 bases and 8 bases, there was a span of 23 bases. CDR1 and CDR2 from the germline V gene are WSHSY and SAAADI. CDR3 coding DNA: TGCGCCAGCAGTGTTCCCGGGGCATTCCTCTCCTTCGGCTACACCTTC. It is translated as CASSVPGAFLSFGYTF.

This clonotype showed up many times. Within a library made for alpha chains, this beta chain is off target, and its count is uninformative. CDR3: CASSLRGSNTGELFF. The CDR3 nucleotides are TGTGCCAGCAGCTTGAGGGGATCGAACACCGGGGAGCTGTTTTTT. The J gene is TRBJ2-2, the V gene TRBV5-5, with a tentative D call TRBD1 (5 bases). The ends were cut back, 1 base at V and 0 bases at J, with 7 bases in the middle. The CDR3 has 15 amino acids. The V gene's germline CDR1 is SGHKS and CDR2 YYEKEE (reference sequence). Combining the CDR3 with reference TRBV5-5 and TRBJ2-2 gives the whole variable domain DAGVTQSPTHLIKTRGQQVTLRCSPISGHKSVSWYQQVLGQGPQFIFQYYEKEERGRGNFPDRFSARQFPNYSSELNVNALLLGDSALYLCASSLRGSNTGELFFGEGSRLTVL.

This clonotype occurred many times. With the library built for alpha chains, this beta chain is off target and its frequency is not meaningful. The V gene is TRBV12-3 or TRBV12-4, the J gene TRBJ2-7; D might be TRBD1 or TRBD2, each matching 5 bases. This CDR3 has 13 amino acids. Trimming removed 7 bases from V and 7 bases from J, with 17 bases in between. This chain's CDR3 is CASTAQESGEQYF. Here the CDR3 DNA reads TGTGCCAGCACCGCACAGGAGTCGGGGGAGCAGTACTTC.